These 31 T cell receptor beta chains came from one sample sequenced in a study of blood T cell repertoires in COVID-19. Sequencing used immunoSEQ multiplex PCR; TCRdb keeps in-frame clones, though not all of them. The sample contains 90,000 to 130,000 clones, about three quarters of which appear only once. Sequencing used peripheral blood. The receptor source for this set is a woman aged 40 to 50 with acute or convalescent COVID-19.

The chain employs TRBV5-8 and TRBJ1-1; D remains ambiguous. This CDR3 comprises 10 residues. Trimming pared 2 bases from V and 10 bases from J, leaving 6 bases between. The germline V gene encodes CDR1 SGHTS and CDR2 YDEGEE. In nucleotides, the CDR3 is TGTGCCAGCAGCTTCCGGGGAGCTTTCTTT. Translating gives CASSFRGAFF.

The rearrangement joins TRBV14 to TRBJ1-2; D unclear. The germline V gene encodes CDR1 SGHDN and CDR2 FVKESK. The CDR3 is 12 amino acids. V lost 4 bases to trimming and J lost 4 bases, with 7 bases between them. The CDR3 loop reads CASSPGTYGYTF. The CDR3 DNA reads TGTGCCAGCAGCCCCGGTACCTATGGCTACACCTTC.

The genes are TRBV5-4 and TRBJ1-2; a weak D match, TRBD1 (6 bases). The CDR3 length is 14 residues. Per the germline V gene, CDR1 is SGHNT and CDR2 is YYREEE (reference sequence). Trimming pared 2 bases from V and 5 bases from J, leaving 13 bases between. CDR3 loop: CASSLRDTVYGYTF. The CDR3 nucleotides read TGTGCCAGCAGCTTACGGGACACAGTATATGGCTACACCTTC.

This clone was detected a few times. The chain uses TRBV4-2 and TRBJ1-1; D is uncertain. This CDR3 is 14 amino acids long. V shed 4 bases and J shed 0 bases, with 9 bases lying between them. Germline V gene data show CDR1 as LGHNA and CDR2 as YNFKEQ. CDR3 in amino acids: CASSREVMNTEAFF. The CDR3 region has the DNA TGTGCCAGCAGCCGTGAGGTGATGAACACTGAAGCTTTCTTT.

This chain links TRBV3-1 (or the pseudogene TRBV3-2) with TRBJ2-1; the match to TRBD2 covers 15 bases. This CDR3 contains 18 residues. Germline CDR1 is LGHDT and CDR2 is YNNKEL (reference sequence). V lost 4 bases to trimming and J lost 7 bases; unmatched junction nucleotides: 11. CDR3 sequence reads: CASSRWTSGGAGVNEQFF. The CDR3 DNA reads TGTGCCAGCAGCCGGTGGACTAGCGGGGGGGCCGGGGTTAATGAGCAGTTCTTC.

This clone occurred once. This chain connects TRBV12-3 or TRBV12-4 to TRBJ1-2, with D unclear. CDR3 length: 13 residues. Trimming pared 3 bases from V and 4 bases from J, leaving 9 bases between. The CDR3, as DNA: TGTGCCAGCAGTTTCGACGGAGTCTATGGCTACACCTTC. Amino acids: CASSFDGVYGYTF.

The chain joins TRBV3-1 (or the pseudogene TRBV3-2) to TRBJ2-7, with D perhaps matching TRBD2 (7 bases). V was cut by 4 bases and J by 6 bases, with 10 bases left in between. The CDR3 totals 12 residues. Germline V gene lookup returns CDR1 LGHDT and CDR2 YNNKEL (reference sequence). CDR3 residues: CASSRGGGEQYF. The CDR3 nucleotides read TGTGCCAGCAGCCGCGGGGGCGGCGAGCAGTACTTC.

The chain carries TRBV6-1 and TRBJ2-3; 7 nucleotides match TRBD1. Trimming cost V 5 bases and J 2 bases; bases outside gene matches: 7. CDR1 and CDR2 (germline): MNHNS, SASEGT. This CDR3 region has 15 residues. The CDR3 protein is CASSPQGDLTDTQYF. The DNA for the CDR3 is TGTGCCAGCAGTCCCCAGGGGGACCTCACAGATACGCAGTATTTT.

This chain uses TRBV12-3 or TRBV12-4 with TRBJ2-7, with a weak D call TRBD1 (6 bases). V was cut by 5 bases and J by 5 bases, with 10 bases left in between. The CDR3 extends over 12 amino acids. The CDR3 DNA reads TGTGCCAGCAGTCTCAGGGGTAACGAGCAGTACTTC. Amino acid sequence: CASSLRGNEQYF.

J is TRBJ2-3 and V is TRBV3-1 (or the pseudogene TRBV3-2); 8 bases are shared with TRBD2. The CDR3 has 18 amino acids. Germline V gene lookup returns CDR1 LGHDT and CDR2 YNNKEL (reference sequence). The junction had 10 bases not matched to a gene; V was cut back by 1 base and J by 1 base. CDR3 nucleotide sequence: TGTGCCAGCAGCCAAGTGGCGGGGGGCCGCAGGCGCACAGATACGCAGTATTTT. It is translated as CASSQVAGGRRRTDTQYF.

This clone was seen a handful of times. The chain links TRBV12-2 to TRBJ2-7; no check of the table's D call, TRBD2, against the DNA was made. TRBV12-2 is a listed pseudogene. CDR3 length: 14 amino acids. CDR3 sequence: CASRPGLEPYEQYF. The CDR3 DNA reads as TGTGCAAGTCGCCCGGGACTAGAGCCCTACGAGCAGTACTTC.

The chain carries TRBV5-4 and TRBJ1-2; possible D gene TRBD1, 5 bases. The CDR3 length is 13 residues. The germline CDR1 and CDR2 sequences are SGHNT and YYREEE (reference sequence). The V end was cut by 4 bases, the J end by 4 bases, with 11 bases between. CDR3: CASSADRAYGYTF. Written as DNA, the CDR3 is TGTGCCAGCAGCGCTGACAGAGCCTATGGCTACACCTTC.

The gene calls are TRBV9 and TRBJ2-1; D possibly corresponds to TRBD1 (5 bases). The V end was cut by 0 bases, the J end by 1 base, with 8 bases between. The length of the CDR3 is 15 residues. Germline values: CDR1 SGDLS, CDR2 YYNGEE. CDR3 nucleotide sequence: TGTGCCAGCAGCGTAGCTCCAGGGTCCTACAATGAGCAGTTCTTC. Its translation: CASSVAPGSYNEQFF. The variable domain in full, completed from reference TRBV9 and TRBJ2-1, reads DSGVTQTPKHLITATGQRVTLRCSPRSGDLSVYWYQQSLDQGLQFLIQYYNGEERAKGNILERFSAQQFPDLHSELNLSSLELGDSALYFCASSVAPGSYNEQFFGPGTRLTVL.

The CDR3 is CASSYVGENSPLHF. The CDR3 DNA reads as TGTGCCAGCAGTTATGTCGGGGAGAATTCACCCCTCCACTTT. This rearrangement joins TRBV6-5 to TRBJ1-6; D not certain. CDR3 length equals 14 residues. Looked up from germline, CDR1 is MNHEY and CDR2 is SVGAGI. V lost 3 bases and J 7 bases, leaving 10 bases between the germline ends.

The sample holds a few counts of this clone. This sequence joins TRBV5-1 and TRBJ1-4; 8 positions match TRBD1. Germline V lookup: CDR1 SGHRS, CDR2 YFSETQ. V was clipped by 0 bases and J by 0 bases; unmatched bases: 4. The CDR3 runs 17 residues. This CDR3 reads CASSLVGQVATNEKLFF. The CDR3 nucleotides are TGCGCCAGCAGCTTGGTGGGACAGGTTGCAACTAATGAAAAACTGTTTTTT.

This clone was recorded only once. The CDR3 region is CASSLAGQALGYTF. CDR3 DNA sequence: TGTGCCAGCAGCTTAGCAGGGCAGGCACTGGGCTACACCTTC. J is TRBJ1-2 and V is TRBV11-2; D might be TRBD1 (5 bases). CDR3 size: 14 residues. From germline, CDR1 is SGHAT and CDR2 FQNNGV. Trimming left V 1 base short and J 8 bases short, with 14 bases between.

The gene calls are TRBV19 and TRBJ1-1; 7 nucleotides line up with TRBD1. The CDR3 consists of 15 residues. Per germline, CDR1 LNHDA and CDR2 SQIVND (reference sequence). V shed 8 bases and J 3 bases; nucleotides not matched to a gene: 12. The CDR3: CASPPTGEDDTEAFF. The CDR3 nucleotides read TGTGCCAGTCCCCCCACAGGGGAGGATGACACTGAAGCTTTCTTT.

The chain uses TRBV2 and TRBJ1-4; TRBD1 agrees at 7 bases. Germline CDR1 and CDR2: SNHLY and FYNNEI. The V and J ends lost 6 bases and 2 bases, in that order; junction bases with no gene match: 9. This CDR3 has 16 residues. CDR3 sequence reads: CASSVTTGATNEKLFF. CDR3 coding DNA: TGTGCCAGCAGCGTCACTACAGGGGCGACTAATGAAAAACTGTTTTTT. The complete variable domain, with remaining parts taken from reference TRBV2 and TRBJ1-4, reads EPEVTQTPSHQVTQMGQEVILRCVPISNHLYFYWYRQILGQKVEFLVSFYNNEISEKSEIFDDQFSVERPDGSNFTLKIRSTKLEDSAMYFCASSVTTGATNEKLFFGSGTQLSVL.

The CDR3 nucleotides are TGTGCCAGCAGTTGGCCGGGTCACACTGAAGCTTTCTTT. Protein: CASSWPGHTEAFF. This chain connects TRBV28 to TRBJ1-1; no definite D call. V was shortened by 4 bases and J by 3 bases, with 9 bases between the two germline ends. Germline loops: CDR1 MDHEN, CDR2 SYDVKM. The CDR3 has 13 residues.

This clone appeared a few times. The genes are TRBV5-1 and TRBJ2-1; D ambiguous. The germline V and J ends were trimmed by 4 bases and 4 bases, with 12 bases remaining between them. Germline CDR1 SGHRS, CDR2 YFSETQ. This CDR3 comprises 14 residues. CDR3 bases: TGCGCCAGCAGCCCGCCAGAAAATTACAATGAGCAGTTCTTC. It translates to CASSPPENYNEQFF.

The rearrangement links TRBV5-1 to TRBJ1-6, with 7 bases aligning to TRBD1. V trimming: 2 bases; J trimming: 7 bases; junction bases outside the gene matches: 3. The CDR3 extends over 14 amino acids. Germline CDR1 is SGHRS and CDR2 is YFSETQ. Here the CDR3 DNA reads TGCGCCAGCAGCTTAGCAGGGGGAAATTCACCCCTCCACTTT. Translation gives CASSLAGGNSPLHF.

The chain is built from TRBV18 and TRBJ2-7, with TRBD1 identical over 9 bases. CDR3 length equals 14 residues. The V and J ends lost 6 bases and 2 bases, in that order; junction bases with no gene match: 5. The V gene's germline CDR1 is KGHSH and CDR2 LQKENI. CDR3 region: CASSPGTGTYEQYF. CDR3 bases: TGTGCCAGCTCTCCCGGGACAGGGACCTACGAGCAGTACTTC.

The V call is TRBV5-6, the J call TRBJ2-7, with D uncertain. The germline gives CDR1 SGHDT, CDR2 YYEEEE. V lost 0 bases to trimming and J lost 7 bases, with 5 bases between them. The CDR3 runs 11 residues. Here the CDR3 reads CASSLALEQYF. The CDR3, as DNA: TGTGCCAGCAGCTTGGCCTTGGAGCAGTACTTC.

J is TRBJ2-2 and V is TRBV28, with a weak D call TRBD1 (6 bases). From germline, CDR1 is MDHEN and CDR2 SYDVKM. V gave up 5 bases and J gave up 5 bases, with 12 bases separating them. The CDR3 length is 14 residues. CDR3 protein: CASSLGAGTGELFF. CDR3 in DNA: TGTGCCAGCAGTCTGGGGGCCGGGACCGGGGAGCTGTTTTTT.

This clone was detected a few times. V usage is TRBV2 and J usage is TRBJ2-2; D perhaps matches TRBD2 (7 bases). The CDR3 is made up of 17 amino acids. From germline, CDR1 is SNHLY and CDR2 FYNNEI. V lost 3 bases, J lost 9 bases, and 23 bases lay in between. The CDR3 DNA follows: TGTGCCAGCAGTGAGGGGGGGGCACAGGGTAGGACCAGGGAGCTGTTTTTT. Protein: CASSEGGAQGRTRELFF.

This clone was observed a single time. The rearrangement uses TRBV4-3 and TRBJ1-2; D is unclear. The V end was cut by 0 bases, the J end by 5 bases, with 10 bases between. Germline V CDR1 and CDR2: LGHNA, YSLEER. This CDR3 spans 14 amino acids. CDR3 in DNA: TGCGCCAGCAGCCAAGAGGCAGGCACATATGGCTACACCTTC. This translates into CASSQEAGTYGYTF.

The chain uses TRBV28 and TRBJ1-6, with D unresolved. Germline CDR1 MDHEN, CDR2 SYDVKM. Trimming cost V 2 bases and J 8 bases, with 10 bases left between them. The CDR3 totals 14 residues. CDR3 residues: CASSLGGGDSPLHF. CDR3 sequence (DNA): TGTGCCAGCAGTTTAGGCGGCGGGGATTCACCCCTCCACTTT.

The chain recombines TRBV28 with TRBJ2-7; weak D call: TRBD1 (6 bases). Trimming cost V 6 bases and J 0 bases, with 12 bases left between them. Germline CDR1 is MDHEN and CDR2 is SYDVKM. The CDR3 is 14 residues long. This chain's CDR3 is CASRRQDSSYEQYF. Written as DNA, the CDR3 is TGTGCCAGCAGAAGACAGGATAGCTCCTACGAGCAGTACTTC.

The rearrangement uses TRBV7-9 and TRBJ2-5; D is possibly TRBD1 (5 bases). CDR3 size: 15 residues. Per germline, CDR1 SEHNR and CDR2 FQNEAQ (reference sequence). V was shortened by 3 bases and J by 1 base, with 12 bases between the two germline ends. Here the CDR3 reads CASSLTAHIQETQYF. The CDR3 coding sequence is TGTGCCAGCAGCTTGACAGCCCATATCCAAGAGACCCAGTACTTC.

This clone has only one observation. This chain joins TRBV9 and TRBJ1-2, with 9 bases identical to TRBD1. Trimming cost V 4 bases and J 4 bases; bases outside gene matches: 14. The germline V gene has CDR1 SGDLS and CDR2 YYNGEE. The CDR3 is 17 residues long. DNA of the CDR3: TGTGCCAGCAGCCCACAAACAGGGGGCGGACACGTCTATGGCTACACCTTC. Its protein is CASSPQTGGGHVYGYTF.

This clone was seen a few times. The chain employs TRBV4-1 and TRBJ1-2; 9 bases agree with TRBD1. From germline, CDR1 is MGHRA and CDR2 YSYEKL. The CDR3 is 14 residues long. J was trimmed by 7 bases and V by 5 bases; bases with no gene match: 8. Written as DNA, the CDR3 is TGCGCCAGCAGCAAACAGGGGGCGTCCGGTGGCTACACCTTC. It specifies CASSKQGASGGYTF.